These 21 T cell receptor beta chains came from one sample sequenced in a study of blood T cell repertoires in COVID-19. Using immunoSEQ multiplex PCR, the repertoire was profiled, and TCRdb retains in-frame clones only, with some absent. The table has approximately 100,000 clones, around 87% seen once. The sequenced sample consisted of peripheral blood. These receptors came from a woman between 25 and 40 years old with acute or convalescent COVID-19.

V gene TRBV28 combines with J gene TRBJ1-4; D is possibly TRBD1 (5 bases). CDR1 is MDHEN and CDR2 is SYDVKM in the germline V gene. The CDR3 has 14 residues. V was pared by 6 bases and J by 6 bases, with 14 bases between. In DNA form, the CDR3 reads TGTGCCAGCAGCCCTGACGTAGGGGATGAAAAACTGTTTTTT. Translated, it gives CASSPDVGDEKLFF.

This clone was seen a few times. The chain uses TRBV6-1 and TRBJ2-3; D ambiguous. Germline CDR1 is MNHNS and CDR2 is SASEGT. Trimming removed 0 bases from V and 3 bases from J, with 4 bases in between. The CDR3 loop spans 13 amino acids. The CDR3, as DNA: TGTGCCAGCAGTGAAGCCCCAACAGATACGCAGTATTTT. Amino acid sequence: CASSEAPTDTQYF.

The chain is built from TRBV28 and TRBJ1-6; the D gene is possibly TRBD1 (5 bases). The CDR3 has 18 amino acids. Germline V lookup: CDR1 MDHEN, CDR2 SYDVKM. V was shortened by 2 bases and J by 0 bases, with 14 bases between the two germline ends. CDR3 sequence (DNA): TGTGCCAGCAGTTTAAGGGGACTCGTGAGCTCCTATAATTCACCCCTCCACTTT. Translation: CASSLRGLVSSYNSPLHF.

The rearrangement uses TRBV6-5 and TRBJ1-2; 8 bases line up with TRBD1. The CDR3 spans 15 residues. Germline loops: CDR1 MNHEY, CDR2 SVGAGI. Trimming at V came to 7 bases and at J to 1 base, leaving 8 bases not matched to a gene. The CDR3 nucleotides are TGTGCCAGCACCCGGACAGGGACCAGTAACTATGGCTACACCTTC. Amino acid sequence: CASTRTGTSNYGYTF.

J is TRBJ1-2 and V is TRBV30; 7 bases align to TRBD1. The CDR3 totals 13 residues. With 1 base clipped from V and 11 bases from J, the junction kept 10 bases outside the gene matches. CDR1 is GTSNPN and CDR2 is SVGIG in the germline V gene (reference sequence). CDR3 nucleotide sequence: TGTGCCTGGAGTGGCCTTGGGACAGCCAAATACACCTTC. Its translation: CAWSGLGTAKYTF.

The V gene is TRBV5-1, the J gene TRBJ2-7; TRBD1 aligns across 7 bases. The CDR3 sequence is 16 residues long. V lost 0 bases to trimming and J lost 0 bases; unmatched junction nucleotides: 6. Germline V gene sequence: CDR1 SGHRS, CDR2 YFSETQ. In nucleotides, the CDR3 is TGCGCCAGCAGCTTGGTAGGTGGGACAGCCTCCTACGAGCAGTACTTC. Its protein is CASSLVGGTASYEQYF.

The V gene is TRBV6-5, the J gene TRBJ1-4, with a tentative D call TRBD1 (6 bases). This CDR3 contains 16 residues. Trimming took off 0 bases at V and 3 bases at J, with 11 bases between the two ends. CDR1 is MNHEY and CDR2 is SVGAGI in the germline V gene. The CDR3 loop reads CASSYSNRDANEKLFF. The CDR3 bases are TGTGCCAGCAGTTACTCCAACAGGGACGCTAATGAAAAACTGTTTTTT.

The chain links TRBV7-3 to TRBJ2-5; D not certain. The V gene's germline CDR1 is SGHTA and CDR2 FQGTGA. V gave up 5 bases and J gave up 2 bases, with 15 bases separating them. The CDR3 is 15 amino acids. As DNA, the CDR3 is TGTGCCAGCAGCCCAGGTCAGGCCTGGCAAGAGACCCAGTACTTC. Its translation is CASSPGQAWQETQYF.

The chain couples TRBV6-2 or TRBV6-3 to TRBJ2-1, with TRBD2 matching over 16 bases. The CDR3 has 21 amino acids. The J segment lost 4 bases and the V segment lost 2 bases, leaving 14 bases of the junction unmatched. The V gene's germline CDR1 is MNHEY and CDR2 SVGEGT. The CDR3 sequence: CASSYPNAGTSGGARYNEQFF. The CDR3 DNA reads TGTGCCAGCAGTTACCCTAACGCCGGGACTAGCGGGGGGGCCCGGTACAATGAGCAGTTCTTC.

This clone was seen once. CDR3 in DNA: TGCGCCAGCAGCTTGGGGTTCGTAAGCAACACTGAAGCTTTCTTT. It translates to CASSLGFVSNTEAFF. The V and J genes are TRBV5-1 and TRBJ1-1, with D hard to call. This CDR3 is built from 15 residues. Germline V CDR1 and CDR2: SGHRS, YFSETQ. The ends were cut back, 0 bases at V and 2 bases at J, with 11 bases in the middle. The complete variable domain, with remaining parts taken from reference TRBV5-1 and TRBJ1-1, reads KAGVTQTPRYLIKTRGQQVTLSCSPISGHRSVSWYQQTPGQGLQFLFEYFSETQRNKGNFPGRFSGRQFSNSRSEMNVSTLELGDSALYLCASSLGFVSNTEAFFGQGTRLTVV.

The chain recombines TRBV5-1 with TRBJ1-3; 7 nucleotides line up with TRBD1. Trimming took 4 bases from V and 4 from J; bases not matched to a gene: 5. CDR1 SGHRS and CDR2 YFSETQ come from the germline V gene. The CDR3 extends over 14 amino acids. The CDR3 DNA reads as TGCGCCAGCAGCCCACAGGGGATCGGAAACACCATATATTTT. Translating gives CASSPQGIGNTIYF.

The chain is built from TRBV7-9 and TRBJ1-6; no firm D call. The V end was cut by 1 base, the J end by 10 bases, with 14 bases between. In germline, CDR1 is SEHNR, CDR2 FQNEAQ (reference sequence). This CDR3 spans 15 amino acids. As DNA, the CDR3 is TGTGCCAGCAGCTTAGGCGGGATTCTGGGATCACCCCTCCACTTT. It translates to CASSLGGILGSPLHF.

J is TRBJ2-1 and V is TRBV27; 9 bases are shared with TRBD1. V dropped 3 bases and J dropped 7; count of bases not matched to a gene: 10. Germline V gives CDR1 MNHEY, CDR2 SMNVEV (reference sequence). The CDR3 spans 16 residues. CDR3: CASSFRQGGVGNEQFF. The CDR3 DNA reads TGTGCCAGCAGTTTTCGACAGGGGGGCGTGGGGAATGAGCAGTTCTTC.

V usage is TRBV9 and J usage is TRBJ2-7; 7 bases map to TRBD1. The CDR3 is made up of 14 amino acids. The germline V gene has CDR1 SGDLS and CDR2 YYNGEE. Trimming took 2 bases from V and 6 from J; bases not matched to a gene: 8. Here the CDR3 DNA reads TGTGCCAGCAGCGTCCAACCGACAGGGCTCGAGCAGTACTTC. This codes for CASSVQPTGLEQYF.

V and J are TRBV27 and TRBJ1-5, with D unclear. The CDR3 length is 13 residues. With 4 bases removed from V and 0 bases from J, the gap between germline ends came to 4 bases. Germline V gene lookup returns CDR1 MNHEY and CDR2 SMNVEV (reference sequence). For the CDR3, the DNA is TGTGCCAGCAGTTGGGCTAGCAATCAGCCCCAGCATTTT. Its translation is CASSWASNQPQHF.

This chain links TRBV10-2 with TRBJ2-1, with D maybe TRBD1 (6 bases). The germline V gene encodes CDR1 WSHSY and CDR2 SAAADI. The CDR3 spans 13 residues. V lost 7 bases and J lost 3, with 10 bases in between. The CDR3 protein is CASTRGNYNEQFF. In DNA, the CDR3 is TGCGCCAGCACCAGGGGCAACTACAATGAGCAGTTCTTC.

The chain carries TRBV29-1 and TRBJ2-6, with D maybe TRBD1 (5 bases). CDR3 length: 14 residues. In germline, CDR1 is SQVTM, CDR2 ANQGSEA. The CDR3 loop reads CSGAAHSGANVLTF. CDR3 in DNA: TGCAGTGGGGCAGCCCACTCTGGGGCCAACGTCCTGACTTTC.

The rearrangement joins TRBV10-1 to TRBJ1-2; unclear D gene. Germline V CDR1 and CDR2: WNHNN, SYGVQD (reference sequence). This CDR3 region has 15 residues. V lost 4 bases, J lost 2 bases, and 14 bases lay in between. The CDR3 nucleotides read TGCGCCAGCAGTGGGGCCCCAGACCGAAACTATGGCTACACCTTC. Protein product: CASSGAPDRNYGYTF.

In its sample, this clone is medium-sized. The CDR3 loop reads CASSPTDRAVEQYF. CDR3 DNA sequence: TGTGCCAGCAGTCCTACGGACAGGGCCGTCGAGCAGTACTTC. The chain employs TRBV27 and TRBJ2-7; 8 bases line up with TRBD1. The V and J ends lost 5 bases and 6 bases, in that order; junction bases with no gene match: 9. From germline, CDR1 is MNHEY and CDR2 SMNVEV (reference sequence). The CDR3 has 14 amino acids.

V usage is TRBV28 and J usage is TRBJ2-3, with 10 bases fitting TRBD2. Germline V gives CDR1 MDHEN, CDR2 SYDVKM. The CDR3 has 16 residues. V lost 4 bases and J lost 4; bases outside the gene matches: 8. CDR3: CASSSPSGGAADTQYF. The CDR3 bases are TGTGCCAGCAGTTCCCCAAGCGGGGGGGCGGCAGATACGCAGTATTTT.

The chain combines TRBV4-1 with TRBJ1-5; D unresolved. The CDR3 is 14 residues long. Germline-derived CDR1 and CDR2 are MGHRA and YSYEKL. V was clipped by 0 bases and J by 6 bases, with 9 bases between them. CDR3 residues: CASSQELWSQPQHF. DNA for the CDR3: TGCGCCAGCAGCCAAGAGCTATGGAGTCAGCCCCAGCATTTT.